These 23 T cell receptor beta chains share one sample of origin, sequenced in a study of T cell repertoires in cytomegalovirus infection. These receptors lack a known antigen. TCRdb reprocessed the reads via MiXCR and lists one record per CDR3 protein. The table shows 700,000 to 900,000 distinct CDR3 sequences, with under 35% occurring only once. Sequencing used cultured CD8+ T cells from PBMCs, obtained from culture after CMV antigen stimulation. These receptors came from a human donor in good health (CMV status not recorded). Some clones in this sample may be carry-over from other donors' samples.

This clonotype was counted only a few times. The chain couples TRBV19 to TRBJ1-5, with no clear D. Trimming stripped 3 bases from V and 0 bases from J, with 12 bases between. The CDR3 is 16 amino acids. The germline CDR1 and CDR2 sequences are LNHDA and SQIVND (reference sequence). Here the CDR3 reads CASSIFTDLSNQPQHF. In DNA form, the CDR3 reads TGTGCCAGTAGTATCTTCACGGACCTTAGCAATCAGCCCCAGCATTTT.

The chain employs TRBV7-9 and TRBJ1-4; TRBD1 is a possible D gene (5 bases). Between the trimmed V and J ends, which lost 1 base and 6 bases, there was a span of 15 bases. This CDR3 spans 16 amino acids. Per the germline V gene, CDR1 is SEHNR and CDR2 is FQNEAQ (reference sequence). The CDR3 loop is CASSLDAGGNHEKLFF. The CDR3 nucleotides are TGTGCCAGCAGCTTAGACGCCGGGGGTAATCATGAAAAACTGTTTTTT. The variable domain in full, with the rest retrieved from reference TRBV7-9 and TRBJ1-4, is DTGVSQNPRHKITKRGQNVTFRCDPISEHNRLYWYRQTLGQGPEFLTYFQNEAQLEKSRLLSDRFSAERPKGSFSTLEIQRTEQGDSAMYLCASSLDAGGNHEKLFFGSGTQLSVL.

This clonotype showed up just a few times. The chain employs TRBV6-1 and TRBJ2-7, with TRBD1 as a possible D gene (5 bases). CDR1 is MNHNS, CDR2 SASEGT, per germline. V was trimmed by 6 bases and J by 3 bases, leaving 27 bases between them. The CDR3 consists of 18 residues. CDR3 loop: CASSLRIWGTPSLYEQYF. The CDR3 coding sequence is TGTGCCAGCAGCCTCAGGATCTGGGGCACACCAAGTCTCTACGAGCAGTACTTC.

This chain connects TRBV27 to TRBJ2-1, with 16 nucleotides matching TRBD2. The V and J ends lost 6 bases and 10 bases, in that order; junction bases with no gene match: 9. There are 16 residues in the CDR3. Germline V CDR1 and CDR2: MNHEY, SMNVEV (reference sequence). This CDR3 reads CASRGTSGGALVEQFF. The DNA for the CDR3 is TGTGCCAGCAGGGGGACTAGCGGGGGGGCTCTAGTCGAGCAGTTCTTC.

The chain combines TRBV5-4 with TRBJ1-3, with 8 bases identical to TRBD1. V was clipped by 4 bases and J by 1 base; unmatched bases: 7. Germline values: CDR1 SGHNT, CDR2 YYREEE (reference sequence). The CDR3 extends over 16 amino acids. The CDR3 DNA is TGTGCCAGCAGCCCATCCCGGACAGGGTCTGGAAACACCATATATTTT. Protein: CASSPSRTGSGNTIYF. Full variable domain (rest looked up from reference TRBV5-4 and TRBJ1-3): ETGVTQSPTHLIKTRGQQVTLRCSSQSGHNTVSWYQQALGQGPQFIFQYYREEENGRGNFPPRFSGLQFPNYSSELNVNALELDDSALYLCASSPSRTGSGNTIYFGEGSWLTVV.

The CDR3 loop reads CASSQLDRGLPHYETQYF. As DNA, the CDR3 is TGCGCCAGCAGTCAATTGGACAGGGGGCTCCCACATTATGAGACCCAGTACTTC. The chain combines TRBV23-1 with TRBJ2-5, with 11 bases fitting TRBD1. TRBV23-1 is an ORF, with its function uncertain. Trimming cost V 1 base and J 5 bases; bases outside gene matches: 12. The CDR3 is 18 residues long.

CDR3 loop: CASSARIQGSGGYTF. DNA of the CDR3: TGTGCCAGCAGCGCTCGAATACAGGGGAGCGGTGGCTACACCTTC. V gene TRBV9 combines with J gene TRBJ1-2, with 7 positions matching TRBD1. The CDR3 sequence is 15 residues long. CDR1 and CDR2 from the germline V gene are SGDLS and YYNGEE. V lost 3 bases, J lost 7 bases, and 12 bases stayed unmatched.

The V and J genes are TRBV6-2 or TRBV6-3 and TRBJ2-1; 9 bases are shared with TRBD1. The junction had 5 bases not matched to a gene; V was cut back by 2 bases and J by 15 bases. The CDR3 sequence is 12 residues long. The germline gives CDR1 MNHEY, CDR2 SVGEGT. The DNA of the CDR3 is TGTGCCAGCAGTTACGGGGGACAGGGCTGGTTCTTC. Translated, it gives CASSYGGQGWFF.

The chain employs TRBV7-6 and TRBJ1-1; D perhaps matches TRBD1 (5 bases). The V and J ends lost 6 bases and 3 bases respectively, with 14 bases between them. The CDR3 totals 14 residues. CDR1 is SGHVS and CDR2 is FNYEAQ in the germline V gene. The DNA for the CDR3 is TGTGCCAGCAGAGGGGATGGAGTCGACACTGAAGCTTTCTTT. It encodes CASRGDGVDTEAFF.

The J gene is TRBJ2-1, the V gene TRBV5-6, with 14 bases fitting TRBD2. The CDR3 has 18 amino acids. J gave up 1 base and V 6 bases, and 9 bases lay outside the gene matches. Looked up from germline, CDR1 is SGHDT and CDR2 is YYEEEE. CDR3 protein: CASTQGLAGALSYNEQFF. DNA for the CDR3: TGTGCCAGCACCCAGGGACTAGCGGGGGCCCTATCCTACAATGAGCAGTTCTTC.

This clonotype was counted a few times. The chain uses TRBV27 and TRBJ2-3; weak D call: TRBD2 (7 bases). This CDR3 comprises 14 residues. Trimming removed 5 bases at V and 5 bases at J, with 14 bases between. The germline V gene has CDR1 MNHEY and CDR2 SMNVEV (reference sequence). The CDR3 bases are TGTGCCAGCAGTAAGAGGGGGGGCGTAGATACGCAGTATTTT. This translates into CASSKRGGVDTQYF.

This clonotype was recorded a few times. The chain combines TRBV27 with TRBJ2-2, with 8 bases aligning to TRBD2. Germline V gene data show CDR1 as MNHEY and CDR2 as SMNVEV (reference sequence). There are 16 residues in the CDR3. The trim removed 5 bases at V and 4 bases at J, leaving 9 bases unmatched. The chain's CDR3 is CASSPRGGHGTGELFF. CDR3 DNA: TGTGCCAGCAGTCCCCGGGGGGGCCACGGCACCGGGGAGCTGTTTTTT.

This chain connects TRBV7-6 to TRBJ2-7; D gene uncertain. Trimming took off 3 bases at V and 6 bases at J, with 6 bases between the two ends. The germline V gene has CDR1 SGHVS and CDR2 FNYEAQ. CDR3 size: 11 residues. For the CDR3, the DNA is TGTGCCAGCAGCTTTGACATCGAGCAGTACTTC. As protein: CASSFDIEQYF.

The CDR3 sequence: CASRTPGTGAREQYF. The CDR3 DNA sequence: TGTGCCAGCAGGACCCCCGGGACAGGGGCGAGGGAGCAGTACTTC. The chain combines TRBV7-9 with TRBJ2-7; 10 bases are shared with TRBD1. Germline V gene lookup returns CDR1 SEHNR and CDR2 FQNEAQ (reference sequence). V dropped 6 bases and J dropped 7; count of bases not matched to a gene: 12. The CDR3 is 15 amino acids. The full variable domain, its missing parts supplied by reference TRBV7-9 and TRBJ2-7, is DTGVSQNPRHKITKRGQNVTFRCDPISEHNRLYWYRQTLGQGPEFLTYFQNEAQLEKSRLLSDRFSAERPKGSFSTLEIQRTEQGDSAMYLCASRTPGTGAREQYFGPGTRLTVT.

The chain links TRBV5-6 to TRBJ1-6; 7 bases map to TRBD1. V was clipped by 0 bases and J by 0 bases; unmatched bases: 6. The germline gives CDR1 SGHDT, CDR2 YYEEEE. The CDR3 consists of 18 residues. The CDR3 DNA reads as TGTGCCAGCAGCTTGGAGGGGGCATTGAGCTCCTATAATTCACCCCTCCACTTT. Its protein product is CASSLEGALSSYNSPLHF.

The chain joins TRBV25-1 to TRBJ2-2, with TRBD1 as a possible D gene (6 bases). The CDR3 loop spans 13 amino acids. Trimming pared 8 bases from V and 3 bases from J, leaving 10 bases between. Germline lookup yields CDR1 MGHDK and CDR2 SYGVNS. The CDR3 DNA follows: TGTGCCAGCCTTCACAGGGACACCGGGGAGCTGTTTTTT. Amino acid sequence: CASLHRDTGELFF. Full variable domain (remainder filled in from reference TRBV25-1 and TRBJ2-2): EADIYQTPRYLVIGTGKKITLECSQTMGHDKMYWYQQDPGMELHLIHYSYGVNSTEKGDLSSESTVSRIRTEHFPLTLESARPSHTSQYLCASLHRDTGELFFGEGSRLTVL.

The chain recombines TRBV6-6 with TRBJ2-1; 7 bases match TRBD1. With 0 bases clipped from V and 6 bases from J, the junction kept 8 bases outside the gene matches. The CDR3 covers 16 residues. The germline CDR1 and CDR2 sequences are MNHNY and SVGAGI (reference sequence). CDR3 sequence (DNA): TGTGCCAGCAGTTACTCGAACAGGGGATATGGCAATGAGCAGTTCTTC. It specifies CASSYSNRGYGNEQFF.

There are a few counts of this clonotype. This chain links TRBV7-9 with TRBJ1-2; D not certain. The CDR3 is 15 amino acids. V was clipped by 6 bases and J by 2 bases, with 16 bases between them. Germline V gene lookup returns CDR1 SEHNR and CDR2 FQNEAQ (reference sequence). The CDR3 DNA reads as TGTGCCAGCAGTGGCGGCACAACTTTCAACTATGGCTACACCTTC. This encodes CASSGGTTFNYGYTF.

This clonotype has at least ten counts. The gene calls are TRBV7-6 and TRBJ2-1, with TRBD2 as a possible D gene (5 bases). V was cut by 3 bases and J by 8 bases, with 11 bases left in between. The length of the CDR3 is 13 residues. Germline CDR1 reads SGHVS; CDR2 reads FNYEAQ. The CDR3: CASSLRLEDEQFF. The CDR3 DNA follows: TGTGCCAGCAGCTTGCGTTTGGAGGATGAGCAGTTCTTC.

J is TRBJ2-4 and V is TRBV25-1; a weak D match, TRBD1 (6 bases). CDR1 is MGHDK, CDR2 SYGVNS, per germline. Trimming removed 1 base from V and 4 bases from J, with 8 bases in between. This CDR3 region has 14 residues. CDR3 coding DNA: TGTGCCAGCAGTGAATTCGGACAGAAAAACATTCAGTACTTC. Translated, it gives CASSEFGQKNIQYF. Full variable domain (remainder filled in from reference TRBV25-1 and TRBJ2-4): EADIYQTPRYLVIGTGKKITLECSQTMGHDKMYWYQQDPGMELHLIHYSYGVNSTEKGDLSSESTVSRIRTEHFPLTLESARPSHTSQYLCASSEFGQKNIQYFGAGTRLSVL.

The rearrangement links TRBV7-6 to TRBJ2-7, with TRBD1 matching 7 bases. There are 15 residues in the CDR3. CDR1 and CDR2 from the germline V gene are SGHVS and FNYEAQ. J was trimmed by 1 base and V by 2 bases; bases with no gene match: 5. The CDR3 sequence is CASSLFTGDSYEQYF. In DNA form, the CDR3 reads TGTGCCAGCAGCTTATTTACAGGGGATTCCTACGAGCAGTACTTC.

The chain carries TRBV5-4 and TRBJ2-2, with D perhaps given as TRBD1 or TRBD2 (5 bases each). Germline CDR1 SGHNT, CDR2 YYREEE (reference sequence). The CDR3 consists of 15 residues. Trimming took off 3 bases at V and 5 bases at J, with 14 bases between the two ends. The CDR3 loop is CASSWDPSWTGELFF. The CDR3 DNA reads TGTGCCAGCAGCTGGGACCCGTCATGGACCGGGGAGCTGTTTTTT.

This clonotype was counted between two and nine times. The chain employs TRBV7-3 and TRBJ2-5; TRBD1 aligns across 7 bases. This CDR3 is built from 13 residues. Germline V CDR1 and CDR2: SGHTA, FQGTGA. Trimming removed 4 bases from V and 4 bases from J; junction bases left unmatched: 3. In DNA form, the CDR3 reads TGTGCCAGCAGCTGGGCAGGGGGAGAGACCCAGTACTTC. It translates to CASSWAGGETQYF.